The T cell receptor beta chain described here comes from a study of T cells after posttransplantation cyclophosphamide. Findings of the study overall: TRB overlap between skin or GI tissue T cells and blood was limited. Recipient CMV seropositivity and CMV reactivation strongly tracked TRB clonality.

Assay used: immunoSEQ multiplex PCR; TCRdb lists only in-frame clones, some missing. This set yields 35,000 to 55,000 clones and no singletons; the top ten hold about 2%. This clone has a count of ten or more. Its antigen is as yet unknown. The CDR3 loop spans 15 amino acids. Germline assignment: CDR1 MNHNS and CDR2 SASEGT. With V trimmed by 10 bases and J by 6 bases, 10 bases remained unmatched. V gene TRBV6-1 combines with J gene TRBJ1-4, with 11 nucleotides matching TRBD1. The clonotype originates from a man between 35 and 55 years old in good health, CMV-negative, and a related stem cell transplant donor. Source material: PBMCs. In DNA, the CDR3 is TGTGCCATCACCCGGACAGGGGGCGTTGATGAAAAACTGTTTTTT. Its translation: CAITRTGGVDEKLFF.